What follows are 17 T cell receptor beta chains derived from one specimen sequenced in a study of spatial heterogeneity in lung cancer. The sample's time point: blood at routine non-recurrence follow-up after resection. Whole RNA obtained from tumor, nontumor lung or frozen PBMC underwent sequencing without sorting. TCRdb itself ran the 5' RACE reads through MiXCR, one entry per CDR3 protein. The table has roughly 26,000 distinct CDR3 sequences, around 5.9% seen once. The sample consisted of PBMCs, taken at follow-up. The receptors derive from a male donor with early-stage non-small cell lung cancer.

This clonotype was found many times. The rearrangement uses TRBV11-2 and TRBJ2-1, with TRBD2 as a possible D gene (6 bases). The CDR3 has 15 residues. V lost 2 bases and J lost 4, with 12 bases in between. In germline, CDR1 is SGHAT, CDR2 FQNNGV. The CDR3 coding sequence is TGTGCCAGCAGCTTAAGTGAGGGGACTTACAATGAGCAGTTCTTC. Encoded protein: CASSLSEGTYNEQFF. Together with reference TRBV11-2 and TRBJ2-1, the CDR3 gives the full variable domain: EAGVAQSPRYKIIEKRQSVAFWCNPISGHATLYWYQQILGQGPKLLIQFQNNGVVDDSQLPKDRFSAERLKGVDSTLKIQPAKLEDSAVYLCASSLSEGTYNEQFFGPGTRLTVL.

The CDR3 coding sequence is TGTGCCAGCAGCTCTGATGGACAGGGAGGCGGCTACACCTTC. It yields the protein CASSSDGQGGGYTF. This chain uses TRBV7-9 with TRBJ1-2; 8 nucleotides align to TRBD1. V shed 4 bases and J 8 bases; nucleotides not matched to a gene: 9. This CDR3 spans 14 amino acids. From germline, CDR1 is SEHNR and CDR2 FQNEAQ (reference sequence).

J is TRBJ1-2 and V is TRBV2; D remains ambiguous. CDR3 length equals 15 residues. The germline gives CDR1 SNHLY, CDR2 FYNNEI. Between the trimmed V and J ends, which lost 3 bases and 2 bases, there was a span of 13 bases. The CDR3 DNA sequence: TGTGCCAGCAGTGATAAACAGATAACGAACTATGGCTACACCTTC. Amino acid sequence: CASSDKQITNYGYTF.

This clonotype showed up just a few times. V usage is TRBV7-9 and J usage is TRBJ1-5; no definite D call. Between the trimmed V and J ends, which lost 5 bases and 1 base, there was a span of 12 bases. The CDR3 loop spans 15 amino acids. Germline CDR1 SEHNR, CDR2 FQNEAQ (reference sequence). CDR3 coding DNA: TGTGCCAGCAGCCCCCGAGGGTTAAGCAATCAGCCCCAGCATTTT. The encoded protein is CASSPRGLSNQPQHF.

This chain connects TRBV28 to TRBJ2-5; TRBD2 agrees at 14 bases. Germline CDR1 and CDR2: MDHEN and SYDVKM. CDR3 size: 18 residues. J gave up 5 bases and V 5 bases, and 13 bases lay outside the gene matches. The CDR3: CASSPTTGLAGGGETQYF. The CDR3 DNA is TGTGCCAGCAGTCCTACTACAGGACTAGCGGGGGGTGGGGAGACCCAGTACTTC.

The chain joins TRBV14 to TRBJ1-1; D possibly corresponds to TRBD1 (5 bases). The V end lost 1 base, the J end lost 0 bases, and 12 bases lay between the germline ends. Germline CDR1 and CDR2: SGHDN and FVKESK. This CDR3 spans 16 amino acids. CDR3 bases: TGTGCCAGCAGCCAAGCGGGGCACCTACTGAACACTGAAGCTTTCTTT. It specifies CASSQAGHLLNTEAFF.

Ten or more counts support this clonotype. The genes are TRBV2 and TRBJ2-3, with D maybe TRBD2 (6 bases). Trimming took 1 base from V and 5 from J, leaving 13 bases between them. The length of the CDR3 is 15 residues. The germline gives CDR1 SNHLY, CDR2 FYNNEI. CDR3 loop: CASSEVTGGIDTQYF. The CDR3 DNA is TGTGCCAGCAGTGAAGTAACCGGAGGGATAGATACGCAGTATTTT.

In its sample, this clonotype was seen many times. The V and J genes are TRBV12-3 or TRBV12-4 and TRBJ2-7, with 7 bases identical to TRBD1. V lost 2 bases, J lost 7 bases, and 5 bases stayed unmatched. This CDR3 spans 13 amino acids. The CDR3 coding sequence is TGTGCCAGCAGTTTAAGGGGGCCGAAGGAGCAGTACTTC. It translates to CASSLRGPKEQYF.

This clonotype was recorded many times. The chain carries TRBV13 and TRBJ2-4, with D possibly TRBD1 on 6 matching bases. Trimming removed 2 bases from V and 9 bases from J, with 17 bases in between. The CDR3 runs 15 residues. Germline CDR1 and CDR2: PRHDT and FYEKMQ (reference sequence). CDR3 in amino acids: CASSLYRAGVAIQYF. CDR3 DNA sequence: TGTGCCAGCAGCTTATATAGGGCAGGGGTGGCCATTCAGTACTTC.

Ten or more counts support this clonotype. The V call is TRBV30, the J call TRBJ2-3; weak D call: TRBD2 (5 bases). This CDR3 has 12 amino acids. The germline V gene has CDR1 GTSNPN and CDR2 SVGIG (reference sequence). Trimming left V 1 base short and J 5 bases short, with 7 bases between. For the CDR3, the DNA is TGTGCCTGGAGTGATGAGGGAGATACGCAGTATTTT. Protein: CAWSDEGDTQYF.

The chain is built from TRBV2 and TRBJ2-6, with D perhaps matching TRBD1 (5 bases). Between the trimmed V and J ends, which lost 4 bases and 0 bases, there was a span of 13 bases. Germline V CDR1 and CDR2: SNHLY, FYNNEI. CDR3 length equals 17 residues. The CDR3 spells CASSVQGTISGANVLTF. In nucleotides, the CDR3 is TGTGCCAGCAGTGTCCAGGGCACTATCTCTGGGGCCAACGTCCTGACTTTC.

This clonotype was observed many times. The chain recombines TRBV6-2 or TRBV6-3 with TRBJ2-7, with D possibly being TRBD2 (5 bases). From germline, CDR1 is MNHEY and CDR2 SVGEGT. CDR3 length equals 12 residues. Trimming removed 3 bases from V and 3 bases from J, with 6 bases in between. This CDR3 reads CASSYRGYEQYV. For the CDR3, the DNA is TGTGCCAGCAGTTATCGGGGCTACGAGCAGTACGTC.

Regarding this clonotype: A read error may produce the germline difference seen at one junction end. The chain joins TRBV18 to TRBJ2-3; 11 positions agree with TRBD2. This CDR3 region has 17 residues. Germline V gene sequence: CDR1 KGHSH, CDR2 LQKENI. Here the CDR3 DNA reads TGTACCAGCTCACCAAGGACTAGCGGGCCTCGCACCGATACGCAGTATTTT. Translation gives CTSSPRTSGPRTDTQYF.

This clonotype was seen repeatedly, ten times or more. The rearrangement joins TRBV19 to TRBJ2-7; 7 bases match TRBD1. Trimming took 3 bases from V and 4 from J; bases not matched to a gene: 9. The CDR3 contains 15 residues. The germline CDR1 and CDR2 sequences are LNHDA and SQIVND (reference sequence). The CDR3 sequence: CASSISTGRGYEQYF. The CDR3 coding sequence is TGTGCCAGTAGTATTTCGACAGGGCGAGGGTACGAGCAGTACTTC.

Many counts were recorded for this clonotype. The chain is built from TRBV4-2 and TRBJ1-2, with D perhaps matching TRBD1 (5 bases). The germline gives CDR1 LGHNA, CDR2 YNFKEQ. The CDR3 runs 14 residues. Trimming removed 0 bases from V and 7 bases from J, with 12 bases in between. CDR3 amino acids: CASSQDGVGAGYTF. Written as DNA, the CDR3 is TGTGCCAGCAGCCAAGACGGGGTAGGGGCTGGCTACACCTTC.

The sample holds many counts of this clonotype. V and J are TRBV7-2 and TRBJ2-3; 8 positions agree with TRBD1. Germline trimming cut 4 bases from V and 0 bases from J; bases unmatched to any gene: 3. The germline gives CDR1 SGHTA, CDR2 FQGNSA. CDR3 size: 15 residues. The CDR3 sequence: CASSSRTGSTDTQYF. The CDR3 DNA sequence: TGTGCCAGCAGCTCCCGGACAGGGAGCACAGATACGCAGTATTTT.

This clonotype was observed a few times. The chain uses TRBV6-5 and TRBJ1-1; no firm D call. The CDR3 consists of 13 residues. Germline V CDR1 and CDR2: MNHEY, SVGAGI. The germline V and J ends were trimmed by 11 bases and 1 base, with 14 bases remaining between them. In DNA, the CDR3 is TGTGCCGTTCGAACGCGGGAGAACACTGAAGCTTTCTTT. Protein: CAVRTRENTEAFF.